Each of the 6 T cell receptor beta chains below was sequenced from the same sample in a study of blood T cell repertoires in COVID-19. Sequencing used immunoSEQ multiplex PCR; TCRdb keeps in-frame clones, though not all of them. This table holds about 210,000 clones, about 84% found once. The sample was peripheral blood. The receptors shown here come from a woman aged 80 or older with COVID-19, enrolled during active disease.

The chain employs TRBV5-4 and TRBJ1-1, with TRBD1 as a possible D gene (5 bases). Germline V lookup: CDR1 SGHNT, CDR2 YYREEE (reference sequence). The CDR3 has 14 residues. With 4 bases removed from V and 1 base from J, the gap between germline ends came to 11 bases. This CDR3 is CASSLQGGNTEAFF. As DNA, the CDR3 is TGTGCCAGCAGCCTCCAGGGTGGGAACACTGAAGCTTTCTTT.

This rearrangement joins TRBV9 to TRBJ1-4; 9 bases line up with TRBD1. The V gene end was trimmed by 2 bases and the J gene end by 1 base; junction bases not matched to a gene: 3. CDR3 size: 16 residues. Germline loops: CDR1 SGDLS, CDR2 YYNGEE. CDR3 sequence (DNA): TGTGCCAGCAGCGTGGGACAGGGTGTAACTAATGAAAAACTGTTTTTT. Its translation is CASSVGQGVTNEKLFF.

The chain recombines TRBV2 with TRBJ1-1; TRBD1 aligns across 7 bases. After removal of 9 bases from V and 2 bases from J, the junction contained 3 bases not matched to a gene. The germline CDR1 and CDR2 sequences are SNHLY and FYNNEI. This CDR3 has 12 residues. The CDR3 sequence is CASNRGNTEAFF. DNA of the CDR3: TGTGCCAGTAACAGGGGAAACACTGAAGCTTTCTTT.

Notes on this clone: One end of the junction fails to match germline, which may point to a read error. The rearrangement joins TRBV5-4 to TRBJ2-5; 8 positions match TRBD2. The CDR3 totals 11 residues. The V gene's germline CDR1 is SGHNT and CDR2 YYREEE (reference sequence). CDR3 residues: CASSTGTSWDF. The DNA for the CDR3 is TGTGCCAGCAGCACCGGGACTAGTTGGGACTTC.

This chain connects TRBV19 to TRBJ1-2, with a possible D match to TRBD1 (5 bases). The CDR3 extends over 14 amino acids. Trimming cost V 3 bases and J 0 bases, with 8 bases left between them. Germline lookup yields CDR1 LNHDA and CDR2 SQIVND (reference sequence). The CDR3 region is CASSMGGANYGYTF. In nucleotides, the CDR3 is TGTGCCAGTAGTATGGGGGGAGCTAACTATGGCTACACCTTC.

This clone appeared a few times. The chain links TRBV6-5 to TRBJ1-6, with D unresolved. V gave up 7 bases and J gave up 8 bases, with 15 bases separating them. This CDR3 is 14 amino acids long. CDR1 is MNHEY and CDR2 is SVGAGI in the germline V gene. For the CDR3, the DNA is TGTGCCAGCACACCGGGATTTGGGGATTCACCCCTCCACTTT. The encoded protein is CASTPGFGDSPLHF.